This T cell receptor (beta chain) was documented in a study of control samples from healthy donors and cancer patients. V gave up 5 bases and J gave up 4 bases; unmatched junction bases: 8. The CDR3 totals 16 residues. CDR1 and CDR2 from the germline V gene are PRHDT and FYEKMQ (reference sequence). The table came from immunoSEQ multiplex PCR; TCRdb's copy has only in-frame clones and leaves some out. The profile shows over 70,000 clones, roughly nine tenths of them singletons. The sequencing input was PBMCs. This chain joins TRBV13 and TRBJ2-1; 10 bases line up with TRBD2. The sequence was obtained from a woman in her fifties or sixties with colorectal cancer. The CDR3: CASSPGAGGLYNEQFF. The CDR3 DNA follows: TGTGCCAGCAGCCCGGGAGCGGGGGGGCTTTACAATGAGCAGTTCTTC.